This TCR beta chain originates from a study of blood T cell repertoires in COVID-19. At the level of the study: COVID-19 samples collected from the United States, Italy and Spain covered acute and convalescent phases. The analysed material was cDNA or gDNA that came from T cells, B-cell-depleted T cells, or PBMCs.

Authors' analysis steps: Researchers report that nucleated cell counts were estimated from reference gene primer amplification. Produced via immunoSEQ multiplex PCR; TCRdb's table is partial and in-frame only. V, J and clone size reflect that table, while D and trimming were determined from the DNA. In the table there are under 50,000 clones, more than 90% of which are singletons. Germline assignment: CDR1 MDHEN and CDR2 SYDVKM. The V segment lost 5 bases and the J segment 1 base; nucleotides outside the gene matches: 10. The CDR3 runs 17 residues. This clonotype was sampled from a man between 70 and 80 years old with active COVID-19. V gene TRBV28 combines with J gene TRBJ2-5; 10 nucleotides agree with TRBD1. The specimen was peripheral blood. This CDR3 is CASSPTGTGVGQETQYF. The CDR3 DNA reads TGTGCCAGCAGTCCTACAGGGACAGGGGTAGGCCAAGAGACCCAGTACTTC.